The clone carrying this T cell receptor beta chain came up once. Trimming at V came to 6 bases and at J to 6 bases, leaving 9 bases not matched to a gene. This CDR3 spans 14 amino acids. The germline V gene encodes CDR1 MDHEN and CDR2 SYDVKM. This specimen comes from a study of blood T cell repertoires in COVID-19. About the study: Samples representing acute and convalescent COVID-19 were sourced from the United States, Italy and Spain.

Data came from immunoSEQ multiplex PCR; TCRdb stores just in-frame clones and leaves some out. Among 250,000 to 350,000 clones listed, 70% to 85% were seen once. The material sequenced was peripheral blood. The gene calls are TRBV28 and TRBJ2-7, with 9 bases lining up with TRBD2. The TCR comes from a human donor with COVID-19, enrolled during active disease. The donor label of this sample is uncertain. The chain's CDR3 is CASSLPGLASEQYF. CDR3 DNA sequence: TGTGCCAGCAGCCTACCGGGACTAGCAAGCGAGCAGTACTTC.